Following are 20 T cell receptor beta chains from one sample sequenced in a study of blood T cell repertoires in COVID-19. Repertoires were generated with immunoSEQ multiplex PCR, while TCRdb's copy carries only in-frame clones and drops some. Seen here are approximately 250,000 clones, roughly 90% observed once, and the top ten hold roughly 2%. Sequencing used peripheral blood. These receptors were obtained from a man aged 25 to 45 with active or convalescent COVID-19.

The J gene is TRBJ2-7, the V gene TRBV2, with a weak D call TRBD2 (6 bases). The CDR3 runs 16 residues. Trimming took 10 bases from V and 5 from J, leaving 27 bases between them. Germline loops: CDR1 SNHLY, CDR2 FYNNEI. The CDR3 region has the DNA TGTGCCACAGACCGCTCCGGGACTTGGCGTCCACACGAGCAGTACTTC. Amino acid sequence: CATDRSGTWRPHEQYF. The full variable domain, in which reference TRBV2 and TRBJ2-7 provide the parts outside the CDR3, is EPEVTQTPSHQVTQMGQEVILRCVPISNHLYFYWYRQILGQKVEFLVSFYNNEISEKSEIFDDQFSVERPDGSNFTLKIRSTKLEDSAMYFCATDRSGTWRPHEQYFGPGTRLTVT.

The chain employs TRBV4-1 and TRBJ2-2; the D gene is possibly TRBD2 (6 bases). This CDR3 comprises 16 residues. Germline V lookup: CDR1 MGHRA, CDR2 YSYEKL. The V and J ends lost 0 bases and 0 bases respectively, with 8 bases between them. The CDR3 coding sequence is TGCGCCAGCAGCCAAGATCCGGGGGCGAACACCGGGGAGCTGTTTTTT. It specifies CASSQDPGANTGELFF.

The chain employs TRBV2 and TRBJ2-7, with 7 bases fitting TRBD2. Germline V gives CDR1 SNHLY, CDR2 FYNNEI. The CDR3 covers 13 residues. The ends lost 4 bases at V and 7 bases at J; junction bases unmatched: 7. CDR3: CASSVIAGEEQYF. DNA of the CDR3: TGTGCCAGCAGTGTAATAGCGGGCGAGGAGCAGTACTTC.

This chain joins TRBV6-6 and TRBJ1-2; D may be TRBD1 (5 bases). CDR3 length equals 14 residues. The germline V and J ends were trimmed by 5 bases and 4 bases, with 14 bases remaining between them. The germline gives CDR1 MNHNY, CDR2 SVGAGI (reference sequence). In nucleotides, the CDR3 is TGTGCCAGCAGTCCGACAGAATTTGGCTATGGCTACACCTTC. Translated, it gives CASSPTEFGYGYTF.

This chain joins TRBV2 and TRBJ2-7, with D perhaps TRBD2 (7 bases). The V gene lost 3 bases and the J gene lost 4 bases, with 19 bases spanning the gap. The V gene's germline CDR1 is SNHLY and CDR2 FYNNEI. This CDR3 has 16 amino acids. The CDR3 is CASSDFLSGGAYEQYF. CDR3 nucleotides: TGTGCCAGCAGTGACTTCCTCTCGGGGGGCGCGTACGAGCAGTACTTC. Filled out from reference TRBV2 and TRBJ2-7, the complete variable domain reads EPEVTQTPSHQVTQMGQEVILRCVPISNHLYFYWYRQILGQKVEFLVSFYNNEISEKSEIFDDQFSVERPDGSNFTLKIRSTKLEDSAMYFCASSDFLSGGAYEQYFGPGTRLTVT.

The chain couples TRBV7-2 to TRBJ2-7; TRBD1 matches at 8 bases. J lost 4 bases, V lost 3 bases, and 5 bases had no gene match. The germline gives CDR1 SGHTA, CDR2 FQGNSA. This CDR3 is 14 amino acids long. CDR3 sequence (DNA): TGTGCCAGCAGCTTCAACAGGGGGGAATACGAGCAGTACTTC. It yields the protein CASSFNRGEYEQYF.

The sample holds a few counts of this clone. The V call is TRBV27, the J call TRBJ1-1, with D unclear. The germline V gene encodes CDR1 MNHEY and CDR2 SMNVEV (reference sequence). With 5 bases removed from V and 3 bases from J, the gap between germline ends came to 13 bases. This CDR3 has 14 residues. The CDR3 DNA reads as TGTGCCAGCAGTGAGGTAGATTGGGACACTGAAGCTTTCTTT. This translates into CASSEVDWDTEAFF.

The chain joins TRBV4-2 to TRBJ1-3; perhaps TRBD1 as D (6 bases). This CDR3 has 14 residues. Trimming stripped 1 base from V and 7 bases from J, with 11 bases between. Germline CDR1 reads LGHNA; CDR2 reads YNFKEQ. CDR3 DNA: TGTGCCAGCAGCCAAGTTAACAGGGCCAACACCATATATTTT. It yields the protein CASSQVNRANTIYF.

This clone was seen only a few times. The chain combines TRBV19 with TRBJ2-7; TRBD2 aligns across 10 bases. The CDR3 is 15 amino acids. The ends lost 7 bases at V and 5 bases at J; junction bases unmatched: 11. Germline V gives CDR1 LNHDA, CDR2 SQIVND (reference sequence). The CDR3 region has the DNA TGTGCCAGTACCATCCAAGCGGGGGGGCACCACGAGCAGTACTTC. It is translated as CASTIQAGGHHEQYF.

The CDR3 spells CASSPGGARGYTF. The DNA for the CDR3 is TGTGCCAGCTCACCAGGGGGGGCGCGTGGCTACACCTTC. This chain connects TRBV18 to TRBJ1-2, with D tentatively TRBD1 (6 bases). Trimming took off 2 bases at V and 7 bases at J, with 11 bases between the two ends. This CDR3 contains 13 residues. Germline V CDR1 and CDR2: KGHSH, LQKENI.

This clone turned up a few times. The rearrangement uses TRBV6-4 and TRBJ2-2; TRBD1 matches 11 bases. V shed 2 bases, J shed 2 bases, and the junction held 4 bases outside the gene matches. There are 17 residues in the CDR3. Germline-derived CDR1 and CDR2 are MRHNA and SNTAGT. The CDR3 bases are TGTGCCAGCAGTGACGGCGGACAGGGGGCAAACACCGGGGAGCTGTTTTTT. Its protein is CASSDGGQGANTGELFF.

The V gene is TRBV6-2 or TRBV6-3, the J gene TRBJ2-3; TRBD1 aligns across 7 bases. There are 14 residues in the CDR3. The V gene's germline CDR1 is MNHEY and CDR2 SVGEGT. With 6 bases clipped from V and 6 bases from J, the junction kept 9 bases outside the gene matches. CDR3 sequence reads: CASSSGTVVDTQYF. CDR3 coding DNA: TGTGCCAGCAGCTCCGGGACAGTGGTGGATACGCAGTATTTT.

The rearrangement links TRBV18 to TRBJ1-3, with D hard to call. This CDR3 spans 15 amino acids. The germline V and J ends were trimmed by 2 bases and 4 bases, with 12 bases remaining between them. Germline CDR1 reads KGHSH; CDR2 reads LQKENI. The CDR3 nucleotides are TGTGCCAGCTCACCAGGTGGCCCCCAAGGAAACACCATATATTTT. Translated, it gives CASSPGGPQGNTIYF.

This clone was picked up a small number of times. The V gene is TRBV7-2, the J gene TRBJ2-3, with unresolved D. The CDR3 covers 13 residues. V was shortened by 3 bases and J by 2 bases, with 6 bases between the two germline ends. Looked up from germline, CDR1 is SGHTA and CDR2 is FQGNSA. The CDR3 DNA sequence: TGTGCCAGCAGCTTGTACTACACAGATACGCAGTATTTT. Translated, it gives CASSLYYTDTQYF.

The gene calls are TRBV7-9 and TRBJ1-3; D is perhaps TRBD1 (6 bases). The V end lost 2 bases, the J end lost 0 bases, and 11 bases lay between the germline ends. CDR1 and CDR2 from the germline V gene are SEHNR and FQNEAQ (reference sequence). The CDR3 consists of 16 residues. The CDR3 sequence is CASSLQGSNSGNTIYF. In DNA, the CDR3 is TGTGCCAGCAGCTTACAGGGGTCGAACTCTGGAAACACCATATATTTT.

The chain is built from TRBV20-1 and TRBJ1-1, with 11 bases that match TRBD1. The CDR3 totals 18 residues. The V gene end was trimmed by 3 bases and the J gene end by 6 bases; junction bases not matched to a gene: 18. Germline-derived CDR1 and CDR2 are DFQATT and SNEGSKA (reference sequence). The CDR3 loop is CSASQPGTGGKRRPEAFF. For the CDR3, the DNA is TGCAGTGCTAGTCAACCCGGGACAGGGGGAAAGCGGAGACCTGAAGCTTTCTTT.

The chain uses TRBV3-1 (or the pseudogene TRBV3-2) and TRBJ2-5; D gene unclear. From germline, CDR1 is LGHDT and CDR2 YNNKEL (reference sequence). Deletions cut 1 base from V and 4 bases from J, with 13 bases between. CDR3 length: 15 amino acids. The CDR3 here is CASSQVVSRGETQYF. The CDR3 DNA is TGTGCCAGCAGCCAAGTGGTCTCCAGAGGAGAGACCCAGTACTTC.

The count of this clone is one. This chain joins TRBV14 and TRBJ2-7; D is undetermined. CDR3 length equals 11 residues. Trimming removed 3 bases from V and 4 bases from J, with 4 bases in between. The germline CDR1 and CDR2 sequences are SGHDN and FVKESK. The CDR3 DNA is TGTGCCAGCAGCCAGTCTTACGAGCAGTACTTC. Translated: CASSQSYEQYF.

This chain uses TRBV4-3 with TRBJ1-6, with a possible D match to TRBD1 (6 bases). The germline CDR1 and CDR2 sequences are LGHNA and YSLEER. The CDR3 runs to 16 residues. Trimming left V 0 bases short and J 5 bases short, with 11 bases between. In nucleotides, the CDR3 is TGCGCCAGCAGCCAAGATTTAGGGGACAATAATTCACCCCTCCACTTT. Translation gives CASSQDLGDNNSPLHF.

DNA of the CDR3: TGTGCCTGGGAGTACGGGGGTCGGGGCTACACCTTC. Translation gives CAWEYGGRGYTF. The chain employs TRBV30 and TRBJ1-2, with a weak D call TRBD1 (5 bases). The CDR3 contains 12 residues. V was trimmed by 5 bases and J by 8 bases, leaving 15 bases between them. From germline, CDR1 is GTSNPN and CDR2 SVGIG (reference sequence).